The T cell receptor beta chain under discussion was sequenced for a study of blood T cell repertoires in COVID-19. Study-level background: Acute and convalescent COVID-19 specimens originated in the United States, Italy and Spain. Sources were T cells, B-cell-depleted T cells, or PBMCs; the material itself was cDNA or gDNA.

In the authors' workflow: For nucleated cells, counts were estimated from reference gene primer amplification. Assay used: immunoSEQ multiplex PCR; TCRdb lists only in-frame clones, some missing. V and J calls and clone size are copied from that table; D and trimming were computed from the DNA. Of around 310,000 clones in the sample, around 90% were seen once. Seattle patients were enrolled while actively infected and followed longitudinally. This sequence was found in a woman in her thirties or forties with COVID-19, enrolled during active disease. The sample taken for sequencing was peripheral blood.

The CDR3 sequence: CASSLKKGGIAYEQYF. The DNA of the CDR3 is TGTGCCAGCAGTTTAAAGAAGGGCGGGATAGCCTACGAGCAGTACTTC. V is TRBV27 and J is TRBJ2-7, with D perhaps matching TRBD2 (6 bases). Germline V gives CDR1 MNHEY, CDR2 SMNVEV (reference sequence). Trimming took 2 bases from V and 2 from J, leaving 16 bases between them. This CDR3 is 16 amino acids long.